Following are 25 T cell receptor beta chains from one sample sequenced in a study of T cells after yellow fever vaccination (dated by TCRdb to 2018 to 2020). This specimen's treatment or condition label, interpreted: live attenuated yellow fever vaccine strain. Receptors were amplified or captured by 5' RACE. Sequencing used an Illumina HiSeq 2500. In TCRdb, the public reads were trimmed at Q25 with fastp and aligned with MiXCR, with productive beta chains retained. Each entry is one CDR3 protein sequence, shown with its most common DNA and genes. This sample has approximately 85,000 distinct CDR3 sequences in its table, and 13% of those were observed once. The ten largest clones add up to 20% to 25% of the sample. This specimen consisted of CD8+ T cells not binding an NS4B(214-222) dextramer, sorted from PBMCs, obtained 21 days after the first yellow fever vaccination. The sample's cell subset or site label, in plain terms: NS4B epitope dextramer-negative CD8 T cells. These receptors originate from a man younger than 35 who received the YFV17D yellow fever vaccine.

This clonotype was picked up a small number of times. Relative to the germline gene, one junction end is altered; a read error may explain this. This chain joins TRBV11-2 and TRBJ1-4, with 7 nucleotides matching TRBD1. CDR3 size: 15 residues. CDR1 and CDR2 from the germline V gene are SGHAT and FQNNGV. The CDR3 loop reads CASSLRQGYNEKLFF. In DNA form, the CDR3 reads TGTGCCAGCAGCCTCCGACAGGGATATAATGAAAAGCTGTTTTTT.

The chain recombines TRBV6-5 with TRBJ1-5; D gene ambiguous. The germline gives CDR1 MNHEY, CDR2 SVGAGI. The CDR3 runs 14 residues. V was shortened by 0 bases and J by 7 bases, with 10 bases between the two germline ends. This chain's CDR3 is CASSYSVGGQPQHF. The CDR3 DNA follows: TGTGCCAGCAGTTACTCGGTCGGCGGACAGCCCCAGCATTTT.

The gene calls are TRBV13 and TRBJ1-2; 8 bases agree with TRBD1. CDR1 and CDR2 from the germline V gene are PRHDT and FYEKMQ (reference sequence). The CDR3 sequence is 14 residues long. V trimming: 3 bases; J trimming: 4 bases; junction bases outside the gene matches: 4. Here the CDR3 DNA reads TGTGCCAGCAGCTTTGACAGGGGAACCTATGGCTACACCTTC. It translates to CASSFDRGTYGYTF.

The chain uses TRBV7-9 and TRBJ2-1; D is perhaps TRBD1 (5 bases). The germline gives CDR1 SEHNR, CDR2 FQNEAQ (reference sequence). V was trimmed by 1 base and J by 2 bases, leaving 12 bases between them. CDR3 length: 16 amino acids. The CDR3 region has the DNA TGTGCCAGCAGCTTAGTAGGTCAGGGCCCCTACAATGAGCAGTTCTTC. This sequence encodes CASSLVGQGPYNEQFF.

This clonotype has more than one count but fewer than ten. The chain combines TRBV28 with TRBJ1-2, with no clear D. Trimming cost V 3 bases and J 8 bases, with 10 bases left between them. In germline, CDR1 is MDHEN, CDR2 SYDVKM. The CDR3 extends over 12 amino acids. This CDR3 is CASSLDSGGYTF. The CDR3 bases are TGTGCCAGCAGTTTGGACTCGGGAGGCTACACCTTC.

The chain recombines TRBV20-1 with TRBJ2-1, with D possibly matching TRBD1 (5 bases). Looked up from germline, CDR1 is DFQATT and CDR2 is SNEGSKA (reference sequence). Trimming left V 5 bases short and J 6 bases short, with 17 bases between. The CDR3 runs to 14 residues. CDR3 in amino acids: CSAGKRQNSNEQFF. For the CDR3, the DNA is TGCAGTGCTGGCAAGCGACAGAATTCCAATGAGCAGTTCTTC.

The genes are TRBV12-3 or TRBV12-4 and TRBJ2-5, with D maybe TRBD1 (5 bases). V gave up 7 bases and J gave up 2 bases, with 14 bases separating them. This CDR3 is 14 amino acids long. The chain's CDR3 is CASNLRQSQETQYF. The CDR3 nucleotides read TGTGCCAGCAACCTAAGACAGTCACAAGAGACCCAGTACTTC.

This clonotype was detected only a few times. The chain couples TRBV5-1 to TRBJ1-2, with D tentatively TRBD1 (5 bases). Deletions cut 2 bases from V and 10 bases from J, with 12 bases between. From germline, CDR1 is SGHRS and CDR2 YFSETQ. The CDR3 is 12 amino acids. CDR3 region: CASSFGGSDYTF. The CDR3 DNA reads as TGCGCCAGCAGCTTTGGGGGGTCGGACTACACCTTC.

This chain joins TRBV21-1 and TRBJ2-4. TRBV21-1 is termed a pseudogene. The CDR3 is made up of 16 amino acids. The CDR3 sequence: CASSKARRLAKNIQYF. For the CDR3, the DNA is TGTGCCAGCAGCAAAGCGCGAAGACTAGCCAAAAACATTCAGTACTTC.

This clonotype was seen only a few times. This chain uses TRBV29-1 with TRBJ1-1; D is ambiguous. This CDR3 has 12 residues. Germline lookup yields CDR1 SQVTM and CDR2 ANQGSEA. The ends were cut back, 0 bases at V and 8 bases at J, with 10 bases in the middle. The CDR3 loop reads CSVEEVGREAFF. In nucleotides, the CDR3 is TGCAGCGTTGAAGAGGTTGGCAGGGAAGCTTTCTTT. The whole variable domain, remainder taken from reference TRBV29-1 and TRBJ1-1, is SAVISQKPSRDICQRGTSLTIQCQVDSQVTMMFWYRQQPGQSLTLIATANQGSEATYESGFVIDKFPISRPNLTFSTLTVSNMSPEDSSIYLCSVEEVGREAFFGQGTRLTVV.

This CDR3 reads CASRLPVSYEQYV. In DNA, the CDR3 is TGTGCCAGCCGGTTGCCAGTTTCCTACGAGCAGTACGTC. This rearrangement joins TRBV14 to TRBJ2-7, with D uncertain. Trimming shortened V by 8 bases and J by 1 base, and 12 bases separated the two germline ends. The CDR3 covers 13 residues. CDR1 is SGHDN, CDR2 FVKESK, per germline.

The chain is built from TRBV6-5 and TRBJ2-5; unclear D gene. Germline V gives CDR1 MNHEY, CDR2 SVGAGI. The CDR3 sequence is 13 residues long. Trimming shortened V by 1 base and J by 7 bases, and 10 bases separated the two germline ends. The CDR3 sequence: CASSYFEDGTQYF. The DNA for the CDR3 is TGTGCCAGCAGTTACTTTGAAGACGGGACCCAGTACTTC.

The rearrangement links TRBV28 to TRBJ2-5; D may match TRBD1 or TRBD2 (6 bases each). CDR1 is MDHEN, CDR2 SYDVKM, per germline. This CDR3 comprises 14 residues. Trimming took off 5 bases at V and 2 bases at J, with 12 bases between the two ends. The CDR3 sequence: CASSTLGGQETQYF. DNA of the CDR3: TGTGCCAGCAGTACATTAGGGGGGCAAGAGACCCAGTACTTC.

This sequence joins TRBV6-2 or TRBV6-3 and TRBJ2-1; D not certain. V dropped 0 bases and J dropped 5 bases, with 23 bases sitting between them. This CDR3 region has 19 residues. Germline CDR1 MNHEY, CDR2 SVGEGT. As DNA, the CDR3 is TGTGCCAGCAGTTACTCGATCGCGTTGAGACAAAAAGACCACAATGAGCAGTTCTTC. This gives the protein CASSYSIALRQKDHNEQFF.

The V gene is TRBV12-3 or TRBV12-4, the J gene TRBJ1-1; TRBD1 might be the D (6 bases). Between the trimmed V and J ends, which lost 4 bases and 3 bases, there was a span of 15 bases. CDR3 length: 15 residues. The CDR3 reads CASSSPPEGDTEAFF. The CDR3 DNA follows: TGTGCCAGCAGTTCCCCTCCTGAGGGGGACACTGAAGCTTTCTTT.

This clonotype appeared a few times. The chain is built from TRBV20-1 and TRBJ2-3; D may be TRBD2 (6 bases). V lost 3 bases and J lost 14, with 12 bases in between. The CDR3 contains 10 residues. Germline V lookup: CDR1 DFQATT, CDR2 SNEGSKA (reference sequence). CDR3 protein: CSASRGLMYF. CDR3 DNA sequence: TGCAGTGCTAGTAGGGGACTTATGTATTTT.

This chain joins TRBV9 and TRBJ2-2, with 8 positions matching TRBD2. CDR3 length equals 14 residues. V lost 3 bases, J lost 5 bases, and 3 bases stayed unmatched. Germline loops: CDR1 SGDLS, CDR2 YYNGEE. For the CDR3, the DNA is TGTGCCAGCAGCGAAGGCGGGGGGACCGGGGAGCTGTTTTTT. Amino acids: CASSEGGGTGELFF.

This clonotype was counted only a few times. The DNA of the CDR3 is TGTGCCAGCAGCGTTCAGTCCGGGTATGTCGATGAGCAGTTCTTC. This sequence encodes CASSVQSGYVDEQFF. The chain combines TRBV9 with TRBJ2-1; D not certain. Germline V gives CDR1 SGDLS, CDR2 YYNGEE. Trimming took 2 bases from V and 8 from J, leaving 17 bases between them. The CDR3 is 15 residues long.

The chain recombines TRBV6-2 or TRBV6-3 with TRBJ2-6, with no clear D. This CDR3 comprises 16 residues. Germline CDR1 and CDR2: MNHEY and SVGEGT. Trimming removed 2 bases from V and 1 base from J, with 9 bases in between. This chain's CDR3 is CASSYRAISGANVLTF. The CDR3 coding sequence is TGTGCCAGCAGTTACAGAGCGATTTCTGGGGCCAACGTCCTGACTTTC.

This clonotype was detected a few times. The rearrangement joins TRBV7-2 to TRBJ1-1, with D perhaps TRBD1 (5 bases). The CDR3 extends over 16 amino acids. The V gene lost 5 bases and the J gene lost 0 bases, with 16 bases spanning the gap. CDR1 is SGHTA and CDR2 is FQGNSA in the germline V gene. CDR3 sequence: CASSLGRRGLNTEAFF. The CDR3 nucleotides read TGTGCCAGCAGCCTAGGAAGAAGGGGCTTGAACACTGAAGCTTTCTTT.

This clonotype appeared a few times. The chain links TRBV4-3 to TRBJ1-4; D not certain. Trimming removed 4 bases from V and 0 bases from J, with 6 bases in between. This CDR3 spans 14 amino acids. The germline gives CDR1 LGHNA, CDR2 YSLEER. This CDR3 reads CASSPDATNEKLFF. The CDR3 bases are TGCGCCAGCAGCCCGGATGCAACTAATGAAAAACTGTTTTTT.

This clonotype turned up a few times. The chain employs TRBV6-1 and TRBJ2-1, with D uncertain. The CDR3 is made up of 15 amino acids. Deletions cut 1 base from V and 0 bases from J, with 7 bases between. Germline loops: CDR1 MNHNS, CDR2 SASEGT. In nucleotides, the CDR3 is TGTGCCAGCAGTGAAGAAATGGGCTCCTACAATGAGCAGTTCTTC. It specifies CASSEEMGSYNEQFF.

This clonotype was detected only a few times. The rearrangement links TRBV7-9 to TRBJ2-7; D ambiguous. CDR1 is SEHNR, CDR2 FQNEAQ, per germline (reference sequence). Trimming cost V 0 bases and J 4 bases, with 4 bases left between them. This CDR3 has 12 residues. CDR3 loop: CASSLADYEQYV. The CDR3 nucleotides are TGTGCCAGCAGCTTAGCAGATTACGAGCAGTACGTC.

This clonotype came up a few times. This sequence joins TRBV15 and TRBJ2-5; 8 bases match TRBD1. CDR3 length: 15 amino acids. With 1 base clipped from V and 4 bases from J, the junction kept 5 bases outside the gene matches. In germline, CDR1 is LNHNV, CDR2 YYDKDF (reference sequence). The CDR3 loop reads CATSRVRTGTETQYF. CDR3 nucleotide sequence: TGTGCCACCAGCAGAGTCAGGACAGGGACAGAGACCCAGTACTTC.

The rearrangement uses TRBV12-3 or TRBV12-4 and TRBJ2-1, with D perhaps matching TRBD1 or TRBD2 (5 bases each). V was shortened by 8 bases and J by 4 bases, with 15 bases between the two germline ends. The CDR3 is made up of 14 amino acids. CDR3 loop: CASSNGAPYNEQFF. CDR3 DNA: TGTGCCAGCTCTAACGGGGCCCCTTACAATGAGCAGTTCTTC.